This T cell receptor (beta chain) stems from a study of immune heterogeneity within non-small cell lung tumors. The TCR beta CDR3 region underwent multiplex PCR amplification with 32 V and 13 J primers. Each CDR3 protein gets one entry after TCRdb re-called the multiplex PCR reads with MiXCR. The table lists roughly 14,000 distinct CDR3 sequences, about 30% of them singletons, with less than 5% in the top ten. Bulk tumor gDNA, about 630 ng per sample, served as the TCR template. Several widely spaced biopsies per primary tumor were taken during surgery. Patients with untreated, newly diagnosed non-small cell lung cancer underwent curative surgery. Surgery with curative intent was being performed on the donors, who were newly diagnosed non-small cell lung cancer patients. CDR3 length: 13 residues. Germline V gene sequence: CDR1 MRHNA, CDR2 SNTAGT. A remark on this clonotype: Its antigen is not known. Germline is not matched at one junction end, which may reflect a read error.

General observations from the study: T-cell receptor beta clonotypes at high frequency differed largely between individual patients. Identical dominant CDR3 beta clonotypes spanned tumor sites within a patient, beside site-unique high-frequency clones. The study found that local T-cell clonality correlated moderately but significantly with local tumor mutational burden (R about 0.34).

V is TRBV6-4 and J is TRBJ1-1; no definite D call. The sequenced sample was lung tumor tissue. This TCR came from a man aged 40-50 years with non-small cell lung cancer. The CDR3 DNA sequence: TGTGTCAGCAGTGAGGAAAAGGGCACTGAAGCTTTCTTT. Residues: CVSSEEKGTEAFF.